The rows below give T cell receptor beta chains drawn from one sample of a study of identical twins. One entry per CDR3 protein results from TCRdb running MiXCR on the 5' RACE reads. The sample shows over 200,000 distinct CDR3 sequences, 5.5% to 7.5% of them seen only once. This sample was shared with a second study, whose subject was T cells expressing NK-cell markers.

Sequenced material: CD8+ T cells sorted from blood. The receptors were sampled from a young woman in good health. CDR3s include the opening cysteine and the closing phenylalanine or tryptophan. Fields, in order: J gene, D gene, V gene, clone size, CDR3 length, CDR3 protein, CDR3 DNA. A D gene is named only where the DNA matches it firmly. Size values are once, few and many counts, or a class for expanded clones, and some rows have none.

>TRBJ2-7|NA|TRBV7-9|NA|17
CASSSSQQGILLEEQYF
TGTGCCAGCAGCTCCAGCCAACAGGGTATCCTGCTAGAGGAGCAGTACTTC
>TRBJ2-1|NA|TRBV6-2/TRBV6-3|NA|11
CASGYPDEQFF
TGTGCCAGCGGTTACCCGGATGAGCAGTTCTTC
>TRBJ2-3|TRBD1|TRBV12-3/TRBV12-4|many|16
CASSLIGDRVTDTQYF
TGTGCCAGCAGTTTAATAGGGGACAGGGTAACAGATACGCAGTATTTT
>TRBJ2-3|NA|TRBV11-2|many|17
CASSFDTRQGITDTQYF
TGTGCCAGCAGCTTCGATACCCGGCAGGGAATCACAGATACGCAGTATTTT
>TRBJ2-4|NA|TRBV20-1|few|14
CSARGSRAGNIQYF
TGCAGTGCTAGAGGTTCGAGGGCGGGAAACATTCAGTACTTC
>TRBJ2-3|NA|TRBV7-2|many|13
CASSLGREDTQYF
TGTGCCAGCAGCTTAGGGCGGGAAGATACGCAGTATTTT
>TRBJ2-7|NA|TRBV7-2|many|13
CASSSTPSYEQYF
TGTGCCAGCAGCTCAACCCCATCCTACGAGCAGTACTTC
>TRBJ2-7|NA|TRBV6-1|NA|13
CASSEQGTHEQYF
TGTGCCAGCAGTGAACAGGGGACCCACGAGCAGTACTTC
>TRBJ1-1|TRBD1|TRBV11-2|NA|15
CASSETGALWTEAFF
TGTGCCAGCAGCGAGACAGGGGCATTGTGGACTGAAGCTTTCTTT
>TRBJ2-7|NA|TRBV6-5|few|13
CASSSVGPYEQYF
TGTGCCAGCAGTTCGGTGGGACCCTACGAGCAGTACTTC
>TRBJ1-1|NA|TRBV25-1|NA|14
CASSELGGSAEAFF
TGTGCCAGCAGTGAATTGGGGGGATCGGCTGAAGCTTTCTTT
>TRBJ2-1|NA|TRBV6-2/TRBV6-3|many|15
CASSYSAGFRDEQFF
TGTGCCAGCAGTTACTCTGCAGGGTTCCGCGATGAGCAGTTCTTC
>TRBJ2-1|TRBD2|TRBV7-2|many|18
CASSFKGAGTSGGNEQFF
TGTGCCAGCAGCTTTAAGGGGGCTGGGACTAGCGGGGGAAATGAGCAGTTCTTC
>TRBJ2-1|NA|TRBV5-1|NA|16
CASSKKGGSSYNEQFF
TGCGCCAGCAGCAAGAAAGGGGGAAGCTCCTACAATGAGCAGTTCTTC
>TRBJ2-5|TRBD1|TRBV28|many|14
CAISRSTGGETQYF
TGTGCCATCTCCCGAAGCACAGGGGGAGAGACCCAGTACTTC
>TRBJ2-1|TRBD2|TRBV3-1|few|16
CASSLTAGRTYNEQFF
TGTGCCAGCAGCCTAACAGCGGGGAGAACCTACAATGAGCAGTTCTTC
>TRBJ2-2|TRBD2|TRBV7-2|NA|16
CASSPHPGRGSGELFF
TGTGCCAGCAGCCCCCACCCAGGGAGGGGAAGCGGGGAGCTGTTTTTT
>TRBJ2-3|TRBD2|TRBV9|many|16
CASSGRLAGSTDTQYF
TGTGCCAGCAGCGGGCGACTAGCGGGGAGCACAGATACGCAGTATTTT
>TRBJ2-3|TRBD2|TRBV7-9|few|16
CASSPREGWGTDTQYF
TGTGCCAGCAGCCCCCGGGAGGGCTGGGGCACAGATACGCAGTATTTT
>TRBJ1-1|TRBD1|TRBV7-9|NA|14
CATSRGQINTEAFF
TGTGCCACCTCCAGGGGACAGATTAACACTGAAGCTTTCTTT
>TRBJ2-1|TRBD2|TRBV3-1|many|17
CASSKQVAGGPGSEQFF
TGTGCCAGCAGCAAGCAGGTCGCGGGGGGGCCTGGTAGTGAGCAGTTCTTC
>TRBJ2-3|NA|TRBV12-3/TRBV12-4|many|14
CASSFGGFTDTQYF
TGTGCCAGCAGTTTCGGAGGATTCACAGATACGCAGTATTTT
>TRBJ2-7|TRBD1|TRBV7-6|NA|14
CASSATGARSEQYF
TGTGCCAGCAGCGCGACAGGGGCGCGATCCGAGCAGTACTTC
>TRBJ2-4|TRBD2|TRBV5-6|few|18
CASSVLAGGDLAKNIQYF
TGTGCCAGCAGCGTACTAGCGGGAGGGGATTTAGCCAAAAACATTCAGTACTTC
>TRBJ1-1|NA|TRBV7-2|many|16
CASSLAAGGLYTEAFF
TGTGCCAGCAGCTTAGCGGCAGGTGGACTGTACACTGAAGCTTTCTTT
>TRBJ2-7|NA|TRBV30|NA|12
CAWSTDRYEQYF
TGTGCCTGGAGCACGGACAGATACGAGCAGTACTTC
>TRBJ2-7|TRBD1|TRBV11-1|NA|18
CASTSGTGGRKASVRAYF
TGTGCCAGCACCTCCGGGACAGGGGGCCGGAAAGCTAGCGTTAGGGCGTACTTC
>TRBJ2-4|NA|TRBV27|NA|14
CASSSRSAKNIQYF
TGTGCCAGCAGCTCCAGGAGTGCCAAAAACATTCAGTACTTC
>TRBJ2-2|TRBD2|TRBV5-1|few|17
CASSSGLAGGNTGELFF
TGCGCCAGCAGCTCCGGACTAGCGGGAGGGAACACCGGGGAGCTGTTTTTT
>TRBJ1-2|NA|TRBV10-3|few|14
CAISYRGSGVFYTF
TGTGCCATCAGTTACCGGGGGTCAGGGGTTTTCTACACCTTC
>TRBJ2-1|TRBD2|TRBV7-4|few|16
CASREVTSGRACEQFF
TGTGCCAGCAGAGAAGTAACTAGCGGGAGGGCCTGTGAGCAGTTCTTC